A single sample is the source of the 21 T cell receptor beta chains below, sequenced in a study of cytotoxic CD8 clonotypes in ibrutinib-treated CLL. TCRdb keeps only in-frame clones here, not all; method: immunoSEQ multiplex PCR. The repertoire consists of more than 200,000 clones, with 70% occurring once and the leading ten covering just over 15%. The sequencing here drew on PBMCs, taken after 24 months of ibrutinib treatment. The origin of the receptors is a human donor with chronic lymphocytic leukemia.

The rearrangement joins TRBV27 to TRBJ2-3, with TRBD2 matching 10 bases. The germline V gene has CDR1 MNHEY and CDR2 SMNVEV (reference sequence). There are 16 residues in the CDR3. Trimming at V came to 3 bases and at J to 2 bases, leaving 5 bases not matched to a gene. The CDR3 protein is CASSFRAGGPTDTQYF. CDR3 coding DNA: TGTGCCAGCAGTTTCAGAGCGGGAGGGCCCACAGATACGCAGTATTTT.

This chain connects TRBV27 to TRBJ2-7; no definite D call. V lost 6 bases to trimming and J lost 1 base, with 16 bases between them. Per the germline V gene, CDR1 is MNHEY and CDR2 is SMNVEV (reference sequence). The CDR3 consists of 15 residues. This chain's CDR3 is CASSSSAAPSYEQYF. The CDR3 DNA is TGTGCCAGCAGCTCGTCGGCAGCACCATCCTACGAGCAGTACTTC.

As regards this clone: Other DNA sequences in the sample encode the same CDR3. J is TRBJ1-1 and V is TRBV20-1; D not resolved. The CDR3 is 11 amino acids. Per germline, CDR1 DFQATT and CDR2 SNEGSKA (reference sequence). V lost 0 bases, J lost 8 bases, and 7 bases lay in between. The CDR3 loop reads CSARDSPEAFF. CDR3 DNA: TGCAGTGCTAGAGACAGCCCGGAAGCTTTCTTT.

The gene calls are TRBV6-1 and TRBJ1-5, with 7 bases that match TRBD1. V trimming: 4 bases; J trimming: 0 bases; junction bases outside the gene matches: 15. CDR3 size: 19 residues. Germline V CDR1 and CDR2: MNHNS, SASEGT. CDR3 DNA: TGTGCCAGCAGTGGTCTGCAGGGACAGAAAAAAAATAGCAATCAGCCCCAGCATTTT. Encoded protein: CASSGLQGQKKNSNQPQHF.

The CDR3 spells CASLHRDGRYEQYF. In DNA, the CDR3 is TGTGCCAGCTTACACCGGGACGGCCGATACGAGCAGTACTTC. The chain joins TRBV28 to TRBJ2-7; tentatively, D is TRBD1 or TRBD2 (5 bases each). The length of the CDR3 is 14 residues. Per the germline V gene, CDR1 is MDHEN and CDR2 is SYDVKM. The V gene lost 8 bases and the J gene lost 4 bases, with 18 bases spanning the gap.

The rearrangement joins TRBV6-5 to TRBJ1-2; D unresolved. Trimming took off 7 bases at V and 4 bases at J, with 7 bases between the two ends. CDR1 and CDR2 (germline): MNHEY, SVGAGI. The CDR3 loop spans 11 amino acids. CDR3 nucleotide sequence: TGTGCCAGCACCCGGGGCTATGGCTACACCTTC. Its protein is CASTRGYGYTF.

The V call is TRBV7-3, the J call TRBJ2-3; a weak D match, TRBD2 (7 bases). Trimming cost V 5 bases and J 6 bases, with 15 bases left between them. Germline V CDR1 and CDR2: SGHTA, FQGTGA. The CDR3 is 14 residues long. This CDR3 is CASSPLGGEDTQYF. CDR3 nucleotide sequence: TGTGCCAGCAGCCCGCTAGGGGGGGAGGATACGCAGTATTTT.

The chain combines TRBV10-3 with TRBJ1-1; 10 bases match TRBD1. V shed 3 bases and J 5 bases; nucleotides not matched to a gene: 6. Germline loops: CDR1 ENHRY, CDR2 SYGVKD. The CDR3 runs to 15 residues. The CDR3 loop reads CAISDLGQGETEAFF. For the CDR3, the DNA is TGTGCCATCAGTGATCTTGGACAGGGGGAGACTGAAGCTTTCTTT.

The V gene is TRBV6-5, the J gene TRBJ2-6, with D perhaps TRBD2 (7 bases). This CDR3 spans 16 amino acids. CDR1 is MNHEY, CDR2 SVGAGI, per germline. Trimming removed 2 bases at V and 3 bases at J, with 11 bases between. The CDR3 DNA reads TGTGCCAGCAGTTACCGGGGGGCGCTTGGGGCCAACGTCCTGACTTTC. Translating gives CASSYRGALGANVLTF.

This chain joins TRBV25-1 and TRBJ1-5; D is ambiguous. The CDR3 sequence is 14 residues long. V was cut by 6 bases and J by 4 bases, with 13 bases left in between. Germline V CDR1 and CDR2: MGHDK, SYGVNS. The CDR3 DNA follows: TGTGCCAGCAGCTTGCTTGGAGGGAATCAGCCCCAGCATTTT. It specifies CASSLLGGNQPQHF.

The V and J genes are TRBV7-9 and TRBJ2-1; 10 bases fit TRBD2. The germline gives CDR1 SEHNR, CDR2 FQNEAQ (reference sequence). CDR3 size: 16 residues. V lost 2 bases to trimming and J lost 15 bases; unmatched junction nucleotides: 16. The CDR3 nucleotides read TGTGCCAGCAGCTTATTGGGTAACCTAGCGGGAGCTCCGCTGTTCTTC. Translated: CASSLLGNLAGAPLFF.

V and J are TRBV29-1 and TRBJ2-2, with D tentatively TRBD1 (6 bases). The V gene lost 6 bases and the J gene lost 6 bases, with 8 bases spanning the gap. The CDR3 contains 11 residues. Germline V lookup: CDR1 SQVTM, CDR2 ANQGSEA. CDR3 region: CSVRGSGELFF. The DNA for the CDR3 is TGCAGCGTAAGGGGGTCCGGGGAGCTGTTTTTT.

Here the CDR3 reads CASSQWGGNSYEQYF. For the CDR3, the DNA is TGCGCCAGCAGCCAATGGGGCGGGAATTCCTACGAGCAGTACTTC. This chain connects TRBV4-3 to TRBJ2-7, with D perhaps TRBD2 (6 bases). Trimming took off 2 bases at V and 1 base at J, with 12 bases between the two ends. Germline assignment: CDR1 LGHNA and CDR2 YSLEER. The CDR3 length is 15 residues.

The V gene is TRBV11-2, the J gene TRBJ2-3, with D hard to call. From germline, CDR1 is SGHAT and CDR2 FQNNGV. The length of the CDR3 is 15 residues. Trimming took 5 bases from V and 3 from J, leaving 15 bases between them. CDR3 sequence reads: CASSPPSVGTDTQYF. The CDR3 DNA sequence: TGTGCCAGCAGCCCGCCTTCCGTCGGGACAGATACGCAGTATTTT.

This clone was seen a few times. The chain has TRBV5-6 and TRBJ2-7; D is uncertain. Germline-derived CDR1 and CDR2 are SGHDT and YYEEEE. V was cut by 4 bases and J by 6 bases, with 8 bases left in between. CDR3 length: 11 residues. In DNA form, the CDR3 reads TGTGCCAGCAGCCCTAAACGCGAGCAGTACTTC. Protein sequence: CASSPKREQYF.

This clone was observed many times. CDR3 coding DNA: TGTGCCAGCAGCGCCCGGGACATGAGCTCCTACGAGCAGTACTTC. This codes for CASSARDMSSYEQYF. The chain is built from TRBV9 and TRBJ2-7; tentative D call: TRBD1 (6 bases). CDR1 is SGDLS, CDR2 YYNGEE, per germline. This CDR3 has 15 residues. V was shortened by 3 bases and J by 0 bases, with 13 bases between the two germline ends.

The CDR3 bases are TGTGCCAGCAGTGTCCGGGAGAATGAGCAGTTCTTC. Residues: CASSVRENEQFF. The chain joins TRBV2 to TRBJ2-1; D might be TRBD2 (6 bases). Germline loops: CDR1 SNHLY, CDR2 FYNNEI. CDR3 length: 12 amino acids. Trimming cost V 4 bases and J 7 bases, with 8 bases left between them.

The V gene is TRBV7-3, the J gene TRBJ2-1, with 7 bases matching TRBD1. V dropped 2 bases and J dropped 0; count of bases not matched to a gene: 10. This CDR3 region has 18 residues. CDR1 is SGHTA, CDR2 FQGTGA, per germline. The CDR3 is CASSLSPTGVGSYNEQFF. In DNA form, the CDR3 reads TGTGCCAGCAGCTTATCCCCTACAGGGGTGGGCTCCTACAATGAGCAGTTCTTC.

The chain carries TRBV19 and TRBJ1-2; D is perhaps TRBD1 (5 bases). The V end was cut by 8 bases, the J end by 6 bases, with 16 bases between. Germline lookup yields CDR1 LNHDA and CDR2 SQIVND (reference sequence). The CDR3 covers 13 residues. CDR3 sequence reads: CASSTRAGNGYTF. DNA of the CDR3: TGTGCCAGTTCGACAAGGGCAGGGAATGGCTACACCTTC.

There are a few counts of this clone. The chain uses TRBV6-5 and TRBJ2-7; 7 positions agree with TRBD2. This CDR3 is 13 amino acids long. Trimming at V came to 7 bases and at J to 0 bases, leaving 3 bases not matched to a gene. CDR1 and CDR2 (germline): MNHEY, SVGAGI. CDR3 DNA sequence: TGTGCCAGCACGGGCGGGAGCTCCTACGAGCAGTACTTC. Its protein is CASTGGSSYEQYF.

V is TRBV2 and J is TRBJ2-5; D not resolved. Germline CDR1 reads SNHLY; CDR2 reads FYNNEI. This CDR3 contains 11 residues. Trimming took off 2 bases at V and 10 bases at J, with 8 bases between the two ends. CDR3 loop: CASSENSNQYF. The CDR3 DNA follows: TGTGCCAGCAGTGAAAATTCGAACCAGTACTTC. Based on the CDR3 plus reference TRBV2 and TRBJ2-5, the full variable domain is EPEVTQTPSHQVTQMGQEVILRCVPISNHLYFYWYRQILGQKVEFLVSFYNNEISEKSEIFDDQFSVERPDGSNFTLKIRSTKLEDSAMYFCASSENSNQYFGPGTRLLVL.